The 28 T cell receptor beta chains below all came from one sample that was sequenced in a study of long-term antiretroviral therapy in people with HIV. immunoSEQ v3.0 was run at survey level. TCRdb's table, derived via immunoSEQ multiplex PCR, lists solely in-frame clones and lacks some. Of some 6,000 clones in the sample, roughly 73% were seen once. Specimen: unsorted PBMCs, collected 0.5 years before starting antiretroviral therapy. Source of these receptors: a man aged 40-49 years with HIV.

V and J are TRBV4-3 and TRBJ2-7, with D possibly matching TRBD1 (5 bases). In germline, CDR1 is LGHNA, CDR2 YSLEER. Trimming shortened V by 0 bases and J by 2 bases, and 11 bases separated the two germline ends. The CDR3 is made up of 15 amino acids. Written as DNA, the CDR3 is TGCGCCAGCAGCCAAGATCGACAGCCCACCTACGAGCAGTACTTC. Translating it yields CASSQDRQPTYEQYF.

The chain links TRBV30 to TRBJ2-7; D is undetermined. CDR1 is GTSNPN, CDR2 SVGIG, per germline (reference sequence). Trimming took 1 base from V and 3 from J, leaving 4 bases between them. This CDR3 contains 11 residues. CDR3 DNA: TGTGCCTGGAGTGAAAGCTACGAGCAGTACTTC. It translates to CAWSESYEQYF.

This rearrangement joins TRBV5-1 to TRBJ2-7; 7 bases line up with TRBD2. V gave up 5 bases and J gave up 4 bases; unmatched junction bases: 0. The CDR3 runs to 11 residues. Germline CDR1 reads SGHRS; CDR2 reads YFSETQ. The chain's CDR3 is CASRGLYEQYF. CDR3 DNA sequence: TGCGCCAGCAGGGGACTATACGAGCAGTACTTC.

This clone was seen only a few times. CDR3 protein: CASAGIPGTRPYEQYF. In DNA, the CDR3 is TGTGCCAGCGCCGGAATCCCCGGGACTAGACCCTACGAGCAGTACTTC. V and J are TRBV2 and TRBJ2-7; 8 nucleotides match TRBD2. The CDR3 is 16 residues long. Germline assignment: CDR1 SNHLY and CDR2 FYNNEI. J was trimmed by 2 bases and V by 8 bases; bases with no gene match: 14.

This chain uses TRBV19 with TRBJ2-3; D is undetermined. Germline CDR1 LNHDA, CDR2 SQIVND (reference sequence). The CDR3 totals 14 residues. V dropped 5 bases and J dropped 0 bases, with 9 bases sitting between them. In DNA form, the CDR3 reads TGTGCCAGTAGTCCCTTCGGGAGCACAGATACGCAGTATTTT. Translation: CASSPFGSTDTQYF.

In its sample, this clone was seen a few times. The rearrangement uses TRBV9 and TRBJ2-7; perhaps D is TRBD1 or TRBD2 (5 bases each). V was cut by 0 bases and J by 1 base, with 8 bases left in between. The CDR3 consists of 14 residues. Germline V gives CDR1 SGDLS, CDR2 YYNGEE. In DNA form, the CDR3 reads TGTGCCAGCAGCGTAGGGTGGGGGTCCTACGAGCAGTACTTC. Translation: CASSVGWGSYEQYF.

A few counts support this clone. V and J are TRBV29-1 and TRBJ1-4, with 7 nucleotides matching TRBD1. V lost 5 bases, J lost 0 bases, and 3 bases stayed unmatched. From germline, CDR1 is SQVTM and CDR2 ANQGSEA. The CDR3 spans 14 residues. CDR3 region: CSVSTGPTNEKLFF. The CDR3 DNA follows: TGCAGCGTTTCGACAGGGCCAACTAATGAAAAACTGTTTTTT.

The chain links TRBV6-5 to TRBJ1-2; 10 bases agree with TRBD1. Per germline, CDR1 MNHEY and CDR2 SVGAGI. V dropped 3 bases and J dropped 4; count of bases not matched to a gene: 5. The CDR3 extends over 15 amino acids. The CDR3 bases are TGTGCCAGCAGTTATGGACAGGGGGTCCTCTATGGCTACACCTTC. This codes for CASSYGQGVLYGYTF.

The chain is built from TRBV6-5 and TRBJ1-6, with D possibly TRBD1 on 5 matching bases. CDR3 length equals 15 residues. V was pared by 6 bases and J by 6 bases, with 15 bases between. Germline V gives CDR1 MNHEY, CDR2 SVGAGI. The DNA of the CDR3 is TGTGCCAGCAGCGGTATCCCCCAGGGTAATTCACCCCTCCACTTT. Translating gives CASSGIPQGNSPLHF.

In its sample, this clone was seen a few times. Other DNA sequences from this sample encode an identical CDR3 as well. The chain links TRBV30 to TRBJ1-5; TRBD1 matches at 9 bases. The V and J ends lost 1 base and 7 bases, in that order; junction bases with no gene match: 2. Germline V CDR1 and CDR2: GTSNPN, SVGIG (reference sequence). The CDR3 extends over 13 amino acids. CDR3 sequence: CAWSGTGDQPQHF. The CDR3, as DNA: TGTGCCTGGAGTGGGACAGGGGACCAGCCCCAGCATTTT. Combining the CDR3 with reference TRBV30 and TRBJ1-5 gives the whole variable domain SQTIHQWPATLVQPVGSPLSLECTVEGTSNPNLYWYRQAAGRGLQLLFYSVGIGQISSEVPQNLSASRPQDRQFILSSKKLLLSDSGFYLCAWSGTGDQPQHFGDGTRLSIL.

The CDR3: CASSQEAQGPSYGYTF. DNA for the CDR3: TGTGCCAGCAGCCAAGAGGCACAGGGCCCTTCCTATGGCTACACCTTC. The chain combines TRBV4-2 with TRBJ1-2, with D possibly being TRBD1 (6 bases). Germline V gene sequence: CDR1 LGHNA, CDR2 YNFKEQ. The V end lost 0 bases, the J end lost 4 bases, and 15 bases lay between the germline ends. The CDR3 loop spans 16 amino acids.

This clone was seen a handful of times. This chain links TRBV7-8 with TRBJ2-3, with D hard to call. The V end lost 5 bases, the J end lost 3 bases, and 6 bases lay between the germline ends. This CDR3 is built from 12 residues. The germline V gene has CDR1 SGHVS and CDR2 FQNEAQ. Here the CDR3 reads CASSLITDTQYF. In nucleotides, the CDR3 is TGTGCCAGCAGCCTAATTACAGATACGCAGTATTTT.

This sequence joins TRBV15 and TRBJ1-2; perhaps TRBD1 as D (5 bases). V was cut by 2 bases and J by 8 bases, with 18 bases left in between. The CDR3 consists of 15 residues. Germline-derived CDR1 and CDR2 are LNHNV and YYDKDF (reference sequence). As DNA, the CDR3 is TGTGCCACCAGCAGAAATCGAGGGGTGGGAGAAGGCTACACCTTC. Protein product: CATSRNRGVGEGYTF.

The chain recombines TRBV30 with TRBJ1-6, with a weak D call TRBD1 (5 bases). CDR1 GTSNPN and CDR2 SVGIG come from the germline V gene (reference sequence). Trimming left V 8 bases short and J 0 bases short, with 17 bases between. The CDR3 extends over 16 amino acids. The CDR3 bases are TGTGCCCCACCTTGGGCAGGGAGCTCCTATAATTCACCCCTCCACTTT. Its protein product is CAPPWAGSSYNSPLHF.

This rearrangement joins TRBV11-2 to TRBJ2-7; tentatively, D is TRBD2 (7 bases). Germline CDR1 SGHAT, CDR2 FQNNGV. This CDR3 comprises 15 residues. V was cut by 3 bases and J by 5 bases, with 17 bases left in between. Here the CDR3 DNA reads TGTGCCAGCAGCTTTTTGGCGGGGGCGCGCGACGAGCAGTACTTC. It specifies CASSFLAGARDEQYF.

This sequence joins TRBV5-1 and TRBJ2-2, with a weak D call TRBD2 (5 bases). Germline CDR1 and CDR2: SGHRS and YFSETQ. This CDR3 has 14 residues. Trimming left V 7 bases short and J 0 bases short, with 10 bases between. CDR3 coding DNA: TGCGCCAGCTGGTCCGGGGCGAACACCGGGGAGCTGTTTTTT. Encoded protein: CASWSGANTGELFF.

The chain couples TRBV6-5 to TRBJ1-5, with TRBD1 matching 9 bases. Germline CDR1 is MNHEY and CDR2 is SVGAGI. The trim removed 6 bases at V and 1 base at J, leaving 1 base unmatched. This CDR3 spans 14 amino acids. The CDR3 here is CASSGQGSNQPQHF. Written as DNA, the CDR3 is TGTGCCAGCAGCGGACAGGGGAGCAATCAGCCCCAGCATTTT.

The chain has TRBV10-2 and TRBJ1-1; TRBD1 aligns across 9 bases. There are 13 residues in the CDR3. Germline V lookup: CDR1 WSHSY, CDR2 SAAADI. The V and J ends lost 8 bases and 1 base, in that order; junction bases with no gene match: 2. CDR3 bases: TGCGCCAGCGGGGACAGGGAGAACACTGAAGCTTTCTTT. It is translated as CASGDRENTEAFF.

The chain couples TRBV19 to TRBJ1-6; D unclear. From germline, CDR1 is LNHDA and CDR2 SQIVND (reference sequence). V was cut by 3 bases and J by 5 bases, with 5 bases left in between. The CDR3 sequence is 13 residues long. The CDR3 reads CASSMVNNSPLHF. The CDR3 coding sequence is TGTGCCAGTAGTATGGTGAATAATTCACCCCTCCACTTT.

This chain connects TRBV2 to TRBJ1-5; 9 bases are a match to TRBD1. V shed 7 bases, J shed 3 bases, and the junction held 10 bases outside the gene matches. CDR3 length: 16 residues. Germline V gene lookup returns CDR1 SNHLY and CDR2 FYNNEI. The chain's CDR3 is CASTIQTGGFNQPQHF. Here the CDR3 DNA reads TGTGCCAGCACTATCCAGACAGGGGGATTCAATCAGCCCCAGCATTTT.

This chain connects TRBV29-1 to TRBJ1-3, with D unresolved. The CDR3 spans 14 residues. V lost 3 bases and J lost 0, with 9 bases in between. Germline V CDR1 and CDR2: SQVTM, ANQGSEA. The CDR3 protein is CSVDRGSSGNTIYF. CDR3 nucleotides: TGCAGCGTTGATCGGGGTAGCTCTGGAAACACCATATATTTT. Based on the CDR3 plus reference TRBV29-1 and TRBJ1-3, the full variable domain is SAVISQKPSRDICQRGTSLTIQCQVDSQVTMMFWYRQQPGQSLTLIATANQGSEATYESGFVIDKFPISRPNLTFSTLTVSNMSPEDSSIYLCSVDRGSSGNTIYFGEGSWLTVV.

The V and J genes are TRBV5-5 and TRBJ1-2; D not resolved. Germline CDR1 is SGHKS and CDR2 is YYEKEE (reference sequence). V was clipped by 2 bases and J by 0 bases, with 8 bases between them. CDR3 length equals 14 residues. This CDR3 is CASSFRVSNYGYTF. As DNA, the CDR3 is TGTGCCAGCAGCTTTAGGGTTTCTAACTATGGCTACACCTTC.

This clone has more than one count but fewer than ten. This rearrangement joins TRBV30 to TRBJ1-2; D perhaps matches TRBD1 (5 bases). The CDR3 loop spans 16 amino acids. CDR1 and CDR2 from the germline V gene are GTSNPN and SVGIG (reference sequence). V lost 1 base and J lost 4, with 19 bases in between. CDR3: CAWSAETDMTVYGYTF. CDR3 bases: TGTGCCTGGAGTGCCGAGACGGACATGACGGTCTATGGCTACACCTTC.

This clone has only one observation. The chain carries TRBV30 and TRBJ1-5; a weak D match, TRBD1 (6 bases). The CDR3 totals 14 residues. V was pared by 1 base and J by 7 bases, with 14 bases between. CDR1 and CDR2 from the germline V gene are GTSNPN and SVGIG (reference sequence). This CDR3 reads CAWSEAGGEQPQHF. CDR3 DNA sequence: TGTGCCTGGAGTGAGGCGGGGGGCGAGCAGCCCCAGCATTTT.

The V call is TRBV30, the J call TRBJ2-1, with 12 bases that match TRBD2. The CDR3 sequence is 14 residues long. With 3 bases clipped from V and 9 bases from J, the junction kept 6 bases outside the gene matches. Germline assignment: CDR1 GTSNPN and CDR2 SVGIG (reference sequence). In DNA form, the CDR3 reads TGTGCCTGGAGCCCTAGCGGGGGGGCTAGTGAGCAGTTCTTC. This encodes CAWSPSGGASEQFF.

CDR3 residues: CASSELDRATNEKLFF. As DNA, the CDR3 is TGCGCCAGCAGTGAGCTGGACAGGGCAACTAATGAAAAACTGTTTTTT. V gene TRBV10-2 combines with J gene TRBJ1-4; the match to TRBD1 covers 8 bases. J was trimmed by 0 bases and V by 2 bases; bases with no gene match: 2. CDR3 length equals 16 residues. Germline CDR1 reads WSHSY; CDR2 reads SAAADI.

There are a few counts of this clone. This rearrangement joins TRBV2 to TRBJ1-1; D not certain. Germline values: CDR1 SNHLY, CDR2 FYNNEI. Trimming cost V 6 bases and J 3 bases, with 14 bases left between them. The length of the CDR3 is 14 residues. CDR3 sequence: CASSQGVVYTEAFF. The CDR3 coding sequence is TGTGCCAGCAGCCAAGGCGTGGTTTACACTGAAGCTTTCTTT.

This chain joins TRBV18 and TRBJ2-7, with 8 bases that match TRBD1. Losses at the gene ends were 3 bases for V and 2 bases for J; bases not matched to a gene: 6. The germline gives CDR1 KGHSH, CDR2 LQKENI. This CDR3 has 15 residues. The CDR3 DNA is TGTGCCAGCTCACCCAGGACAGGGAGCACCTACGAGCAGTACTTC. Residues: CASSPRTGSTYEQYF.